This T cell receptor (beta chain) was found in a study of low-dose radiotherapy and immunotherapy resistance in tumors. Study details: Patients took aspirin 300 mg by mouth once daily. This continued for four cycles, starting on cycle 1 day 1.

Stated time point: after trial treatment. Treatment denoted: LDRT plus nivolumab, ipilimumab, low-dose cyclophosphamide and aspirin (RACIN trial). This clonotype was found many times. V was trimmed by 6 bases and J by 2 bases, leaving 7 bases between them. In germline, CDR1 is SNHLY, CDR2 FYNNEI. The CDR3 runs to 12 residues. Primers used for first-strand cDNA, a TRAV- and TRBV-specific set, covered both alpha and beta chains. With a constant-region primer and a V-primer adapter, TCRs were subjected to 20 PCR cycles of amplification. TCRdb re-called the reads with MiXCR, one entry per CDR3 protein. The sample carries around 100,000 distinct CDR3 sequences, roughly 19% recorded once.

This sequence was found in a female donor with ovarian cancer. J is TRBJ1-2 and V is TRBV2; D remains unclear. The input for sequencing was PBMCs, taken after low-dose radiotherapy plus immunotherapy. CDR3 loop: CASSQANYGYTF. DNA for the CDR3: TGTGCCAGCAGCCAGGCAAACTATGGCTACACCTTC. The whole variable domain, filled in from reference TRBV2 and TRBJ1-2, reads EPEVTQTPSHQVTQMGQEVILRCVPISNHLYFYWYRQILGQKVEFLVSFYNNEISEKSEIFDDQFSVERPDGSNFTLKIRSTKLEDSAMYFCASSQANYGYTFGSGTRLTVV.